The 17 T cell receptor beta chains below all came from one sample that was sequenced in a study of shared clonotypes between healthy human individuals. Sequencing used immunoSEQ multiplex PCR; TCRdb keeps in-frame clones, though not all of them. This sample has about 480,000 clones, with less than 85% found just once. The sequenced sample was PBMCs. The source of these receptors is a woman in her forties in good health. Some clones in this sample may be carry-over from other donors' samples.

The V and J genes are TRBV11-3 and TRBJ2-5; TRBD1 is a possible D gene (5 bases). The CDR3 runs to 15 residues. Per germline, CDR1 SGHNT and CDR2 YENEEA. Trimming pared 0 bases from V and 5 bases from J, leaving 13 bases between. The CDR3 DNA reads TGTGCCAGCAGCTTAGAGGGTCAAGCAGGGGAGACCCAGTACTTC. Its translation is CASSLEGQAGETQYF.

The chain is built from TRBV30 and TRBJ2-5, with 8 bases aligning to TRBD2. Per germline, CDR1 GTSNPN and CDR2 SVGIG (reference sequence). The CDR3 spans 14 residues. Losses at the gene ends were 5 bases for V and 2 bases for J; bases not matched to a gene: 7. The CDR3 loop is CAWGLGLAQETQYF. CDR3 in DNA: TGTGCCTGGGGGCTTGGACTAGCACAAGAGACCCAGTACTTC.

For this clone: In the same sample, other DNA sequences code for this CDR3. The CDR3 bases are TGTGCCAGCTCGCGGGGTGGTGATCAGCCCCAGCATTTT. This encodes CASSRGGDQPQHF. This chain links TRBV18 with TRBJ1-5; D remains ambiguous. The CDR3 loop spans 13 amino acids. The germline V gene encodes CDR1 KGHSH and CDR2 LQKENI. The V and J ends lost 6 bases and 5 bases respectively, with 11 bases between them.

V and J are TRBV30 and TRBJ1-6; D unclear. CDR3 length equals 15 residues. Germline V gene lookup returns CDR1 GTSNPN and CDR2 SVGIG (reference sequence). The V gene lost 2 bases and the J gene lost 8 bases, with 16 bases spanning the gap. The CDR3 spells CAWSPSGDADSPLHF. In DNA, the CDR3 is TGTGCCTGGAGTCCATCAGGTGACGCGGATTCACCCCTCCACTTT.

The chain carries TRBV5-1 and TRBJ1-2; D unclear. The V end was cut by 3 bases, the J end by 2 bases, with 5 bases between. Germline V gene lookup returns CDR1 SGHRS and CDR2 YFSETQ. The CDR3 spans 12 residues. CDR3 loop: CASSSQNYGYTF. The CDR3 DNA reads TGCGCCAGCAGCTCCCAGAACTATGGCTACACCTTC.

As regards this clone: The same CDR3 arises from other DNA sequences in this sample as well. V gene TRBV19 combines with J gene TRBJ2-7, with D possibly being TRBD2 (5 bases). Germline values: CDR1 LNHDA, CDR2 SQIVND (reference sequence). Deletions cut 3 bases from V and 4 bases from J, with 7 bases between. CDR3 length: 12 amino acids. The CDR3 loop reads CASSIGGYEQYF. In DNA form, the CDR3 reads TGTGCCAGTAGTATTGGAGGTTACGAGCAGTACTTC.

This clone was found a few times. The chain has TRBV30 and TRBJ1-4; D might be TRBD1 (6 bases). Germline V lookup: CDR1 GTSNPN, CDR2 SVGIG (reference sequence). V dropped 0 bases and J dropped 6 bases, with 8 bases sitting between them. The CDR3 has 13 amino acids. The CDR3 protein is CAWSVHRDEKLFF. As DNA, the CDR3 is TGTGCCTGGAGTGTACACAGGGATGAAAAACTGTTTTTT.

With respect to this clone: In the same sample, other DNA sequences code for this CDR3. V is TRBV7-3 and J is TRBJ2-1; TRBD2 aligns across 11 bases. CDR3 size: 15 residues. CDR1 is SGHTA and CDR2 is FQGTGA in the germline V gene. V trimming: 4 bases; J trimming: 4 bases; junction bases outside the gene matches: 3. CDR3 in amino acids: CASSSLAGGYNEQFF. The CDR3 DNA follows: TGTGCCAGCAGCTCCCTAGCGGGGGGATACAATGAGCAGTTCTTC. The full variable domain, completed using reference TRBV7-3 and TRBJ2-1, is GAGVSQTPSNKVTEKGKYVELRCDPISGHTALYWYRQSLGQGPEFLIYFQGTGAADDSGLPNDRFFAVRPEGSVSTLKIQRTERGDSAVYLCASSSLAGGYNEQFFGPGTRLTVL.

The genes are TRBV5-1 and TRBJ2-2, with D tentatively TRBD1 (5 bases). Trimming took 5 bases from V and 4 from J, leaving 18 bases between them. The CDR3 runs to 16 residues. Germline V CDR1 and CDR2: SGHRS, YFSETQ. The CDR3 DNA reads TGCGCCAGCAGAAGAGGCCCCCAGGGCGGCACCGGGGAGCTGTTTTTT. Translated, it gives CASRRGPQGGTGELFF.

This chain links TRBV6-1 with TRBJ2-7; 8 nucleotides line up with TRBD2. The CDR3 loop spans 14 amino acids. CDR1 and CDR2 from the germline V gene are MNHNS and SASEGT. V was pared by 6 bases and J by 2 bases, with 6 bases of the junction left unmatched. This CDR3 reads CASRPAGATYEQYF. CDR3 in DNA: TGTGCCAGCAGGCCAGCGGGAGCCACCTACGAGCAGTACTTC.

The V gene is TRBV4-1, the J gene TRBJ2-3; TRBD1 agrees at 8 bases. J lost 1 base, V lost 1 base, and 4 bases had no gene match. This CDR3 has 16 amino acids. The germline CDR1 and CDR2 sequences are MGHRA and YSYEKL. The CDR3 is CASSQAVQGGTDTQYF. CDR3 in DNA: TGCGCCAGCAGCCAAGCGGTACAGGGGGGCACAGATACGCAGTATTTT.

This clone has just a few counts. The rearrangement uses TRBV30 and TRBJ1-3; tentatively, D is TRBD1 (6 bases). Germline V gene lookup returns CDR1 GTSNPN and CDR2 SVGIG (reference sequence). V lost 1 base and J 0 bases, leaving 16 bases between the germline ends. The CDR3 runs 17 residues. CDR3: CAWSGGGTLLSGNTIYF. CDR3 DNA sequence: TGTGCCTGGAGTGGGGGGGGCACCCTCCTCTCTGGAAACACCATATATTTT. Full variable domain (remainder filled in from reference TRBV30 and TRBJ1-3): SQTIHQWPATLVQPVGSPLSLECTVEGTSNPNLYWYRQAAGRGLQLLFYSVGIGQISSEVPQNLSASRPQDRQFILSSKKLLLSDSGFYLCAWSGGGTLLSGNTIYFGEGSWLTVV.

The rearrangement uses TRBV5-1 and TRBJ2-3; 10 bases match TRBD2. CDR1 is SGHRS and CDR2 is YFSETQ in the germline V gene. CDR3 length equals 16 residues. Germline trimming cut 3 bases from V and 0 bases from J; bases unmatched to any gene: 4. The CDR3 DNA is TGCGCCAGCAGCTCCGGACTAGCGGTTAGCACAGATACGCAGTATTTT. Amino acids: CASSSGLAVSTDTQYF.

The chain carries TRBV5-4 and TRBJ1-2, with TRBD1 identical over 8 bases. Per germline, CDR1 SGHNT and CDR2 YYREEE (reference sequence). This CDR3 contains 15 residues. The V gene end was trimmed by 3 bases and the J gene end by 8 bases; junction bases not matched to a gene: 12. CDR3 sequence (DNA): TGTGCCAGCAGCTCGGGACAGGAATTAGTGTCAGGCTACACCTTC. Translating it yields CASSSGQELVSGYTF. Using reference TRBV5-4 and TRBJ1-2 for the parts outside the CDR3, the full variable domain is ETGVTQSPTHLIKTRGQQVTLRCSSQSGHNTVSWYQQALGQGPQFIFQYYREEENGRGNFPPRFSGLQFPNYSSELNVNALELDDSALYLCASSSGQELVSGYTFGSGTRLTVV.

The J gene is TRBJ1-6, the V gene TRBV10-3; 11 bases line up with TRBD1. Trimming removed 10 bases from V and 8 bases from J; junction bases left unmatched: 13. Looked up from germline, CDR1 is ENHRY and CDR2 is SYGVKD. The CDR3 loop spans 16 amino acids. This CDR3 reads CATQTGTGQGDSPLHF. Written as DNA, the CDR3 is TGTGCCACCCAAACGGGGACGGGACAGGGGGATTCACCCCTCCACTTT.

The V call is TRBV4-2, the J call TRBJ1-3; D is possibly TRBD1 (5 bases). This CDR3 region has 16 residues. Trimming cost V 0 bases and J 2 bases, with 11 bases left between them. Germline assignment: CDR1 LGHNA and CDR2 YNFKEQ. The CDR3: CASSQEIRAPGNTIYF. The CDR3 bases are TGTGCCAGCAGCCAAGAAATCAGGGCCCCTGGAAACACCATATATTTT.

The CDR3 DNA sequence: TGTGCCAGCAGCTTAGCTTTCCGTGGAAACACCATATATTTT. Residues: CASSLAFRGNTIYF. The rearrangement uses TRBV7-9 and TRBJ1-3; D is uncertain. The V gene lost 0 bases and the J gene lost 3 bases, with 6 bases spanning the gap. This CDR3 has 14 residues. Germline CDR1 SEHNR, CDR2 FQNEAQ (reference sequence).